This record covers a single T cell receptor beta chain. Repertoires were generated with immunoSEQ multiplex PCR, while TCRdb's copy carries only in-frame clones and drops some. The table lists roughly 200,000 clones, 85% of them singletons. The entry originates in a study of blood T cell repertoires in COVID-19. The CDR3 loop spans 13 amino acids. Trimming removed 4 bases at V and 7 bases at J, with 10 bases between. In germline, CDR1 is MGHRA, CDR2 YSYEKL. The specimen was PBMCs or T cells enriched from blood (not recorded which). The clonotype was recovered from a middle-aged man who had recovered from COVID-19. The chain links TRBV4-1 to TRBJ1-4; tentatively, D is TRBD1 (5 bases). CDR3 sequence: CASSLPGGEKLFF. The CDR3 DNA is TGCGCCAGCAGCCTCCCGGGGGGTGAAAAACTGTTTTTT.